Presented here are 18 T cell receptor beta chains from one specimen sequenced in a study of cytomegalovirus exposure and HLA in healthy donors. In the PCR, 60 Vbeta and 13 Jbeta primers were used. Produced via immunoSEQ multiplex PCR; TCRdb's table is partial and in-frame only. The sample has some 40,000 clones, 70% to 85% seen once; the top ten hold 6.3%. Sequencing was carried out using PBMCs. These receptors were obtained from a man aged 30-40 years in good health and CMV-seronegative.

As for this clone: The conserved closing phenylalanine or tryptophan is absent in this CDR3, likely reflecting a read error. The chain combines TRBV25-1 with TRBJ1-1, with D unclear. CDR3 length: 14 amino acids. V gave up 4 bases and J gave up 1 base, with 10 bases separating them. From germline, CDR1 is MGHDK and CDR2 SYGVNS. CDR3 sequence: CASSGFQANTEAFL. In DNA form, the CDR3 reads TGTGCCAGCAGTGGATTTCAGGCGAACACTGAAGCTTTCCTT.

This chain links TRBV27 with TRBJ2-1; D is possibly TRBD2 (5 bases). V was pared by 7 bases and J by 3 bases, with 7 bases between. The CDR3 runs to 12 residues. Per the germline V gene, CDR1 is MNHEY and CDR2 is SMNVEV (reference sequence). CDR3 bases: TGTGCCAGCACTAGCAGCTACAATGAGCAGTTCTTC. Translating gives CASTSSYNEQFF.

This clone came up a few times. The J gene is TRBJ2-3, the V gene TRBV4-1; TRBD1 aligns across 10 bases. This CDR3 is 15 amino acids long. V gave up 3 bases and J gave up 3 bases; unmatched junction bases: 3. From germline, CDR1 is MGHRA and CDR2 YSYEKL. The chain's CDR3 is CASSHSDRGTDTQYF. The CDR3 DNA reads TGCGCCAGCAGCCATTCGGACAGGGGGACAGATACGCAGTATTTT.

The chain combines TRBV5-5 with TRBJ1-2; D is unresolved. Germline V gene sequence: CDR1 SGHKS, CDR2 YYEKEE (reference sequence). V was trimmed by 4 bases and J by 2 bases, leaving 12 bases between them. The CDR3 totals 14 residues. The CDR3: CASSRGVVNYGYTF. CDR3 sequence (DNA): TGTGCCAGCAGCCGAGGCGTGGTAAACTATGGCTACACCTTC.

The J gene is TRBJ2-1, the V gene TRBV5-1, with 8 bases fitting TRBD2. This CDR3 has 15 amino acids. Trimming took 3 bases from V and 3 from J; bases not matched to a gene: 5. Germline loops: CDR1 SGHRS, CDR2 YFSETQ. CDR3 nucleotide sequence: TGCGCCAGCAGCTCTCATAGCGGGGACTACAATGAGCAGTTCTTC. It is translated as CASSSHSGDYNEQFF.

V is TRBV5-1 and J is TRBJ2-7; 10 nucleotides line up with TRBD1. CDR3 size: 15 residues. V shed 4 bases and J 3 bases; nucleotides not matched to a gene: 7. Germline loops: CDR1 SGHRS, CDR2 YFSETQ. In DNA, the CDR3 is TGCGCCAGCAGCAGTGGACAGGGGGGTCTCTACGAGCAGTACTTC. Protein: CASSSGQGGLYEQYF.

This clone came up a few times. The chain is built from TRBV5-1 and TRBJ2-7; 7 bases are shared with TRBD1. The germline gives CDR1 SGHRS, CDR2 YFSETQ. The CDR3 extends over 15 amino acids. Trimming at V came to 0 bases and at J to 4 bases, leaving 7 bases not matched to a gene. The CDR3 bases are TGCGCCAGCAGCTTGGGTAACAGGGGTCGGTACGAGCAGTACTTC. Its translation is CASSLGNRGRYEQYF.

V usage is TRBV29-1 and J usage is TRBJ1-2; a possible D gene is TRBD1 (6 bases). V was shortened by 5 bases and J by 5 bases, with 18 bases between the two germline ends. Germline loops: CDR1 SQVTM, CDR2 ANQGSEA. The CDR3 contains 14 residues. The CDR3: CSVPNRVGFYGYTF. CDR3 DNA: TGCAGCGTTCCCAACAGGGTAGGGTTTTATGGCTACACCTTC.

This clone was seen once. The rearrangement joins TRBV2 to TRBJ1-5; 7 bases line up with TRBD1. CDR1 and CDR2 from the germline V gene are SNHLY and FYNNEI. The CDR3 runs to 13 residues. Unmatched junction bases numbered 7, after V lost 8 bases and J lost 6 bases. DNA of the CDR3: TGTGCCAGCGCAGGGGGGATGGGTCAGCCCCAGCATTTT. Translated: CASAGGMGQPQHF.

This chain links TRBV6-1 with TRBJ1-1; TRBD1 might be the D (5 bases). Per the germline V gene, CDR1 is MNHNS and CDR2 is SASEGT. Trimming removed 4 bases from V and 4 bases from J, with 13 bases in between. The CDR3 length is 14 residues. The DNA of the CDR3 is TGTGCCAGCAGTGCCGGATGGGGGGTCACTGAAGCTTTCTTT. Protein product: CASSAGWGVTEAFF.

The CDR3 loop reads CRQTGDAEAFF. CDR3 in DNA: TGCAGGCAGACAGGAGACGCTGAAGCTTTCTTT. The gene calls are TRBV20-1 and TRBJ1-1, with D tentatively TRBD1 (6 bases). This CDR3 region has 11 residues. Looked up from germline, CDR1 is DFQATT and CDR2 is SNEGSKA (reference sequence).

As regards this clone: At one end, the junction sequence differs from germline, possibly due to a read error. The same CDR3 can be traced to other DNA sequences in this sample. CDR3 region: CASSQCGGPLNTEAFF. As DNA, the CDR3 is TGCGCCAGCAGTCAATGCGGCGGCCCTTTGAACACTGAGGCTTTCTTT. The J gene is TRBJ1-1, the V gene TRBV23-1; no reliable D call. TRBV23-1 is recorded as an ORF, its role being uncertain. The CDR3 consists of 16 residues.

J is TRBJ2-7 and V is TRBV4-2, with D maybe TRBD1 (5 bases). CDR1 and CDR2 (germline): LGHNA, YNFKEQ. Trimming shortened V by 2 bases and J by 5 bases, and 16 bases separated the two germline ends. This CDR3 region has 15 residues. CDR3 DNA sequence: TGTGCCAGCAGCCAATTTGGCCAGGGTAGGAACGAGCAGTACTTC. As protein: CASSQFGQGRNEQYF.

The rearrangement links TRBV7-6 to TRBJ1-4, with TRBD1 matching 12 bases. The length of the CDR3 is 17 residues. Germline values: CDR1 SGHVS, CDR2 FNYEAQ. The junction had 15 bases not matched to a gene; V was cut back by 1 base and J by 15 bases. In DNA, the CDR3 is TGTGCCAGCAGCTTAGGGGCAGCAGGGACAGGGGGCGCCGGGGTGTTTTTT. Protein product: CASSLGAAGTGGAGVFF.

This clone appeared once. The J gene is TRBJ2-3, the V gene TRBV7-8; 7 bases match TRBD2. Germline lookup yields CDR1 SGHVS and CDR2 FQNEAQ. Unmatched junction bases numbered 10, after V lost 0 bases and J lost 1 base. The CDR3 length is 18 residues. This CDR3 reads CASSLATVEREGTDTQYF. The CDR3 coding sequence is TGTGCCAGCAGCTTAGCAACAGTAGAGCGGGAAGGCACAGATACGCAGTATTTT.

V is TRBV5-6 and J is TRBJ2-3; the D is unclear. The CDR3 contains 13 residues. V lost 1 base, J lost 2 bases, and 5 bases lay in between. Looked up from germline, CDR1 is SGHDT and CDR2 is YYEEEE. This CDR3 is CASSLMATDTQYF. CDR3 bases: TGTGCCAGCAGCTTGATGGCCACAGATACGCAGTATTTT.

The V and J genes are TRBV5-1 and TRBJ2-7, with D possibly being TRBD2 (5 bases). The CDR3 runs 14 residues. The V gene's germline CDR1 is SGHRS and CDR2 YFSETQ. Trimming removed 0 bases at V and 4 bases at J, with 11 bases between. CDR3 protein: CASSLGGARYEQYF. Written as DNA, the CDR3 is TGCGCCAGCAGCTTGGGGGGAGCTCGGTACGAGCAGTACTTC. Filled out from reference TRBV5-1 and TRBJ2-7, the complete variable domain reads KAGVTQTPRYLIKTRGQQVTLSCSPISGHRSVSWYQQTPGQGLQFLFEYFSETQRNKGNFPGRFSGRQFSNSRSEMNVSTLELGDSALYLCASSLGGARYEQYFGPGTRLTVT.

J is TRBJ1-2 and V is TRBV2; possibly TRBD1 for D (5 bases). The CDR3 loop spans 14 amino acids. V was cut by 6 bases and J by 0 bases, with 11 bases left in between. Germline V gene lookup returns CDR1 SNHLY and CDR2 FYNNEI. In DNA form, the CDR3 reads TGTGCCAGCAGCGGAGCAGGGACTAACTATGGCTACACCTTC. Its protein is CASSGAGTNYGYTF.